Following are 14 T cell receptor beta chains from one sample sequenced in a study of blood T cells in healthy people across ages. The authors ran a second PCR of roughly 6 to 12 cycles using a sample-barcoded 5' primer and a J-beta primer mix. TCRdb passed the 5' RACE reads through MiXCR, listing each CDR3 protein once. This table has roughly 2 million distinct CDR3 sequences, about 50% appearing once. Sequenced input: blood. The source is a woman in her 40s in good health.

CDR3 amino acids: CATRAGAYTDTQYF. DNA for the CDR3: TGTGCCACCCGAGCGGGGGCATACACAGATACGCAGTATTTT. The chain links TRBV6-5 to TRBJ2-3; TRBD2 matches at 8 bases. V was clipped by 10 bases and J by 2 bases; unmatched bases: 8. CDR3 size: 14 residues. Germline CDR1 and CDR2: MNHEY and SVGAGI.

The CDR3 region is CASSNAGTGSQETQYF. CDR3 coding DNA: TGTGCCAGCAGTAACGCCGGGACAGGGAGTCAAGAGACCCAGTACTTC. The V call is TRBV28, the J call TRBJ2-5; the match to TRBD1 covers 9 bases. J lost 2 bases, V lost 5 bases, and 9 bases had no gene match. There are 16 residues in the CDR3. The germline V gene encodes CDR1 MDHEN and CDR2 SYDVKM.

The rearrangement links TRBV29-1 to TRBJ2-1, with 8 bases identical to TRBD1. The V and J ends lost 7 bases and 6 bases, in that order; junction bases with no gene match: 8. CDR3 size: 13 residues. In germline, CDR1 is SQVTM, CDR2 ANQGSEA. Written as DNA, the CDR3 is TGCAGCGCCGTCCAGGGGGCTAGCAATGAGCAGTTCTTC. Translated, it gives CSAVQGASNEQFF.

This clonotype was counted a few times. CDR3 bases: TGTGCCAGCAGCCAAGGCACGGGGGCCTCCTACAATGAGCAGTTCTTC. The encoded protein is CASSQGTGASYNEQFF. The chain has TRBV4-2 and TRBJ2-1; D tentatively fits TRBD1 or TRBD2 (6 bases each). Germline V gene lookup returns CDR1 LGHNA and CDR2 YNFKEQ. Trimming took off 1 base at V and 0 bases at J, with 10 bases between the two ends. CDR3 length: 16 amino acids.

The sample holds one count of this clonotype. The chain uses TRBV27 and TRBJ1-1; no reliable D call. Trimming removed 8 bases from V and 0 bases from J, with 7 bases in between. Per germline, CDR1 MNHEY and CDR2 SMNVEV (reference sequence). This CDR3 spans 12 amino acids. CDR3 coding DNA: TGTGCCAGCTTCGATTTGAACACTGAAGCTTTCTTT. Translating it yields CASFDLNTEAFF.

V usage is TRBV5-1 and J usage is TRBJ2-3; TRBD2 matches 12 bases. The V and J ends lost 0 bases and 6 bases, in that order; junction bases with no gene match: 8. The V gene's germline CDR1 is SGHRS and CDR2 YFSETQ. This CDR3 has 17 amino acids. CDR3 nucleotides: TGCGCCAGCAGCTTGGGGAGACTAGCGGGGGTGGCGGATACGCAGTATTTT. Translated, it gives CASSLGRLAGVADTQYF.

The rearrangement uses TRBV5-1 and TRBJ2-7; weak D call: TRBD2 (6 bases). The J call is uncertain, as TRBJ2-5 better fits the DNA end. CDR1 SGHRS and CDR2 YFSETQ come from the germline V gene. The length of the CDR3 is 13 residues. CDR3: CASSSTSSKTQYF. Here the CDR3 DNA reads TGCGCCAGCAGCTCGACTAGTTCAAAGACCCAGTACTTC.

This clonotype has only a few counts. The chain links TRBV6-1 to TRBJ2-3, with 9 positions matching TRBD2. This CDR3 is built from 13 residues. After removal of 5 bases from V and 8 bases from J, the junction contained 5 bases not matched to a gene. Germline V gene data show CDR1 as MNHNS and CDR2 as SASEGT. Here the CDR3 reads CASSPLSGGTQYF. In DNA form, the CDR3 reads TGTGCCAGCAGTCCCCTTAGCGGGGGTACGCAGTATTTT.

The genes are TRBV7-2 and TRBJ2-4; D remains ambiguous. The J call is doubtful: the DNA matches TRBJ2-7 better. Germline V gene lookup returns CDR1 SGHTA and CDR2 FQGNSA. The CDR3 has 13 residues. In nucleotides, the CDR3 is TGTGCCAGCAGCGCAATTCCGACCTACGAGCAGTACTTC. Its translation: CASSAIPTYEQYF.

The J gene is TRBJ2-1, the V gene TRBV9; weak D call: TRBD2 (5 bases). V dropped 0 bases and J dropped 12 bases, with 16 bases sitting between them. There are 14 residues in the CDR3. Germline V gene sequence: CDR1 SGDLS, CDR2 YYNGEE. Here the CDR3 DNA reads TGTGCCAGCAGCGTAGAGGTACTAGGAAGGAGGCAGTTCTTC. The encoded protein is CASSVEVLGRRQFF.

The table lists this clonotype with a few counts. The rearrangement links TRBV11-1 to TRBJ2-1, with 8 bases lining up with TRBD2. With V trimmed by 6 bases and J by 4 bases, 8 bases remained unmatched. This CDR3 is 15 amino acids long. Per the germline V gene, CDR1 is SGHAT and CDR2 is FQDESV (reference sequence). CDR3 residues: CASSSPGGGYNEQFF. The CDR3, as DNA: TGTGCCAGCAGTTCACCGGGGGGGGGTTACAATGAGCAGTTCTTC.

In DNA, the CDR3 is TGTGCCAGCAGTTCCGGGACAGCGGTGTTCTACGAGCAGTACTTC. Translating gives CASSSGTAVFYEQYF. The J gene is TRBJ2-4, the V gene TRBV28; TRBD1 agrees at 7 bases. Near its end, the DNA agrees better with TRBJ2-7, so the J call may be wrong. The CDR3 contains 15 residues. The germline V gene has CDR1 MDHEN and CDR2 SYDVKM.

V is TRBV28 and J is TRBJ1-2; D is perhaps TRBD1 (6 bases). This CDR3 is built from 12 residues. Germline V CDR1 and CDR2: MDHEN, SYDVKM. V was clipped by 8 bases and J by 6 bases, with 13 bases between them. CDR3 region: CASAFNRDGYTF. CDR3 coding DNA: TGTGCCAGCGCATTTAACAGGGATGGCTACACCTTC.

The chain combines TRBV20-1 with TRBJ1-2; 7 nucleotides match TRBD1. The CDR3 length is 14 residues. V was clipped by 5 bases and J by 5 bases; unmatched bases: 11. Germline assignment: CDR1 DFQATT and CDR2 SNEGSKA (reference sequence). CDR3 nucleotide sequence: TGCAGTGCTGGTCGGGACAGCCTGAAATATGGCTACACCTTC. It is translated as CSAGRDSLKYGYTF.